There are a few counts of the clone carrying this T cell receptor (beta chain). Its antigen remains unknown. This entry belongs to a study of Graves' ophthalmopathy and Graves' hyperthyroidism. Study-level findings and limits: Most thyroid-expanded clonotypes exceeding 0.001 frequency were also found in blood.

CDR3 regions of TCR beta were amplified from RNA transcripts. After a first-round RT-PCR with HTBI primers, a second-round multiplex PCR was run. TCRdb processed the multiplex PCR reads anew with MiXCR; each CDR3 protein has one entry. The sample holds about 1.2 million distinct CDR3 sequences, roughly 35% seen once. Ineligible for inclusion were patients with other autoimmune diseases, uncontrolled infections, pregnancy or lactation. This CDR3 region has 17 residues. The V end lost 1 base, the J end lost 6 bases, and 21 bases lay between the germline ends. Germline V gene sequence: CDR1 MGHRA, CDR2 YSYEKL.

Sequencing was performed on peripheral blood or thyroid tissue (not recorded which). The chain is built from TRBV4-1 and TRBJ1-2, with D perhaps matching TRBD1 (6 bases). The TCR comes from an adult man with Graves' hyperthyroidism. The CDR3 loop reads CASSQGLGTRGSDGYTF. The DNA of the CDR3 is TGCGCCAGCAGCCAAGGACTTGGAACCAGGGGAAGTGATGGCTACACCTTC.